The clone carrying this TCR beta chain has at least ten counts. Its cognate antigen is unknown. This sample stems from a study of CD8 T cells in ankylosing spondylitis. The study, taken as a whole, reports: Significant enrichment of disease-linked clones was reportedly seen in matched ankylosing spondylitis synovial fluid. A TCR beta motif of several highly homologous variants appeared characteristic of ankylosing spondylitis blood. Reports of some motif variants in reactive arthritis synovial fluid and blood predate this one.

Quantitative 5'-RACE was performed with molecular barcodes, and it yielded the TCR beta libraries. From the 5' RACE reads, TCRdb called clonotypes with MiXCR, one entry per CDR3 protein. The table lists fewer than 550,000 distinct CDR3 sequences, approximately 5% of them singletons. Sequencing input: blood, either unsorted or a sorted T cell fraction (not recorded which). The receptor's source is a male donor with ankylosing spondylitis.

This CDR3 is CASSLPALEGIQYF. The CDR3 nucleotides are TGTGCCAGCAGTCTCCCAGCGTTGGAGGGCATTCAGTACTTC. The V gene is TRBV28, the J gene TRBJ2-4; possibly TRBD2 for D (6 bases). Germline values: CDR1 MDHEN, CDR2 SYDVKM. V was pared by 5 bases and J by 9 bases, with 17 bases between. The CDR3 runs to 14 residues.